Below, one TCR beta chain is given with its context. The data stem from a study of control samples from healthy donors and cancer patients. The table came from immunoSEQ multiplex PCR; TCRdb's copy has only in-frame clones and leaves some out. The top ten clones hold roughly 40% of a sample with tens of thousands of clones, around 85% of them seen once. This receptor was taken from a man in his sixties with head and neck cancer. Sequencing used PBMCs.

CDR3 DNA sequence: TGTGCCAGCAGTTACTCGAAACTAGCCCACACCGGGGAGCTGTTTTTT. Translation gives CASSYSKLAHTGELFF. The rearrangement links TRBV6-5 to TRBJ2-2, with D maybe TRBD2 (6 bases). Trimming removed 0 bases at V and 3 bases at J, with 11 bases between. The CDR3 sequence is 16 residues long. Germline CDR1 reads MNHEY; CDR2 reads SVGAGI.